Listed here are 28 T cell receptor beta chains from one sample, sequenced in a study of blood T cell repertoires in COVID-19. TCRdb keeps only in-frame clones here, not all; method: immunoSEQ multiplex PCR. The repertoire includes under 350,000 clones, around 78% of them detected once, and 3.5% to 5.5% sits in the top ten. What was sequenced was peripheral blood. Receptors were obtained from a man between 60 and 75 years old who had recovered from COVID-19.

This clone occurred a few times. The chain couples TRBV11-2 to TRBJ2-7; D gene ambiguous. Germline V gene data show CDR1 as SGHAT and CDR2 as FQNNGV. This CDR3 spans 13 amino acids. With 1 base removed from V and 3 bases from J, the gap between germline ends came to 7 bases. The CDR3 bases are TGTGCCAGCAGCTTAGTGGGCGTCTACGAGCAGTACTTC. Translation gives CASSLVGVYEQYF.

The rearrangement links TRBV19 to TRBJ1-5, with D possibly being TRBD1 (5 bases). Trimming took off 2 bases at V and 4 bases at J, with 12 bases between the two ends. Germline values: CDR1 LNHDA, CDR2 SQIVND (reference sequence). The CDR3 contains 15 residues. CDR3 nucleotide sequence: TGTGCCAGTAGTATACCGGGACTGGGGAATCAGCCCCAGCATTTT. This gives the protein CASSIPGLGNQPQHF.

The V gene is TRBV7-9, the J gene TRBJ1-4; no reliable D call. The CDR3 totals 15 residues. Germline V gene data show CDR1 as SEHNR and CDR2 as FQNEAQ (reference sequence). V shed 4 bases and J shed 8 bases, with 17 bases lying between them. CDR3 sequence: CASSSQRHGREKLFF. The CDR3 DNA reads TGTGCCAGCAGCTCTCAAAGACATGGGAGGGAAAAACTGTTTTTT.

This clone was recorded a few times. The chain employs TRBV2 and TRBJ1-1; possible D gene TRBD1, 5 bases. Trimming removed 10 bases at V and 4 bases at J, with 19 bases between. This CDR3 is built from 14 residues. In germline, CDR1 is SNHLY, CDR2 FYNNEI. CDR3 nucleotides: TGTGCCAACTACCCTGACAGCGGGGCCACTGAAGCTTTCTTT. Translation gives CANYPDSGATEAFF.

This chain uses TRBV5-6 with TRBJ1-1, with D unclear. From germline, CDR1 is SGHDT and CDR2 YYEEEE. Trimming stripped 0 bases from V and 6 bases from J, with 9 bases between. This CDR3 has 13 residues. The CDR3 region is CASSLAVSSEAFF. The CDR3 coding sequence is TGTGCCAGCAGCTTGGCGGTTAGCTCTGAAGCTTTCTTT.

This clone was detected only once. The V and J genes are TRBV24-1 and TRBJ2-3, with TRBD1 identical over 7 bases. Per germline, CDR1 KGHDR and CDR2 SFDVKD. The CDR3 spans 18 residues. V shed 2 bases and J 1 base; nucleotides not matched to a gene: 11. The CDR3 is CATSDSPSTGSRTDTQYF. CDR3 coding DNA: TGTGCCACCAGTGATTCCCCCTCGACAGGGAGCCGCACAGATACGCAGTATTTT.

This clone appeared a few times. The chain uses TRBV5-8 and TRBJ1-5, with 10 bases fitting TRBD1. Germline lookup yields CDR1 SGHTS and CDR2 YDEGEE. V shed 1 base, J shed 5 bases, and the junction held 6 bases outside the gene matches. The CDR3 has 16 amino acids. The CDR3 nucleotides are TGTGCCAGCAGCTTGTGGGGAGGGACAGGGGATCAGCCCCAGCATTTT. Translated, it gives CASSLWGGTGDQPQHF.

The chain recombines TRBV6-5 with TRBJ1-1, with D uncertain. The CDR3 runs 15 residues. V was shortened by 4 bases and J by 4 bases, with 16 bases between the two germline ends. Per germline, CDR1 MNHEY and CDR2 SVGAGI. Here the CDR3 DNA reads TGTGCCAGCAGTTCCCAGTTTGGTGGGAGCACTGAAGCTTTCTTT. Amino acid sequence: CASSSQFGGSTEAFF.

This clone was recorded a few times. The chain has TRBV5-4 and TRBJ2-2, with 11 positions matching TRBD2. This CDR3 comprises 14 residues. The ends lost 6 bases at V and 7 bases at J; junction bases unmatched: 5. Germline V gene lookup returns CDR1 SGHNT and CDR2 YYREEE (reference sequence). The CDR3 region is CASKLAGVDGELFF. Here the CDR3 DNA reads TGTGCCAGCAAACTAGCGGGAGTTGACGGGGAGCTGTTTTTT.

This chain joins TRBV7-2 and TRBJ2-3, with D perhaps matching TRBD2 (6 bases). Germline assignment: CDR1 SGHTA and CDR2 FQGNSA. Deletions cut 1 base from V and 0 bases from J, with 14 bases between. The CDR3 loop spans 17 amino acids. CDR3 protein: CASSLDGRGKSTDTQYF. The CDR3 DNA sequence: TGTGCCAGCAGCTTAGATGGGCGGGGTAAGAGCACAGATACGCAGTATTTT.

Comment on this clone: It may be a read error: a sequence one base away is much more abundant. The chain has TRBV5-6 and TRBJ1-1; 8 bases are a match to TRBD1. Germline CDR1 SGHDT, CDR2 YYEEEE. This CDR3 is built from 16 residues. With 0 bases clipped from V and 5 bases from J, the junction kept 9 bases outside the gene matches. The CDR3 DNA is TGTGCCAGCAGCTTGGGGGGCCCAGGGGGCGGGACTGAAGCTTTCTTT. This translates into CASSLGGPGGGTEAFF.

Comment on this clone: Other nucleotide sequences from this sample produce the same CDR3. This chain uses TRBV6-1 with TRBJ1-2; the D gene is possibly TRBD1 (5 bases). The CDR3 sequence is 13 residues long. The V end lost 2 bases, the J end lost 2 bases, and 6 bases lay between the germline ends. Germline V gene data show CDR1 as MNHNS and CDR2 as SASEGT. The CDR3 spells CASSEQGNYGYTF. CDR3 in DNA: TGTGCCAGCAGTGAACAGGGAAACTATGGCTACACCTTC.

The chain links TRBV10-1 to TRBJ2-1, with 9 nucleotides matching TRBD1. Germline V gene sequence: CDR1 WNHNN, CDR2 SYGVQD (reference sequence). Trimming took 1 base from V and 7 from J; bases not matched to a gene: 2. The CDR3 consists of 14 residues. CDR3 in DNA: TGCGCCAGCAGTGAGTATGGGACAGGGAATGAGCAGTTCTTC. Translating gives CASSEYGTGNEQFF.

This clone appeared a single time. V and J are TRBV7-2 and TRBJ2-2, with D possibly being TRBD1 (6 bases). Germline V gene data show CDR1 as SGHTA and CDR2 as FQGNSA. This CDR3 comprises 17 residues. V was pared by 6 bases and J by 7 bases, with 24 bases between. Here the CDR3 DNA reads TGTGCCAGCAGGAACCCGATCAGGGGCCTAGCCGTCGGGGAGCTGTTTTTT. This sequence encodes CASRNPIRGLAVGELFF. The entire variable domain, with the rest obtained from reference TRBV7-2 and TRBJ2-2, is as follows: GAGVSQSPSNKVTEKGKDVELRCDPISGHTALYWYRQSLGQGLEFLIYFQGNSAPDKSGLPSDRFSAERTGGSVSTLTIQRTQQEDSAVYLCASRNPIRGLAVGELFFGEGSRLTVL.

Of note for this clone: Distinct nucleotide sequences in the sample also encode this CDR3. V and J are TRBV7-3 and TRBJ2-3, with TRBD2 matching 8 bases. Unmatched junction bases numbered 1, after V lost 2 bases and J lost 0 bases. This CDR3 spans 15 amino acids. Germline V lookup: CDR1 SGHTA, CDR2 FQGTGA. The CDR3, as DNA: TGTGCCAGCAGCTTAGCGGGGGGAAGCACAGATACGCAGTATTTT. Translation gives CASSLAGGSTDTQYF. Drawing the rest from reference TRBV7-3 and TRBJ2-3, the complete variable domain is GAGVSQTPSNKVTEKGKYVELRCDPISGHTALYWYRQSLGQGPEFLIYFQGTGAADDSGLPNDRFFAVRPEGSVSTLKIQRTERGDSAVYLCASSLAGGSTDTQYFGPGTRLTVL.

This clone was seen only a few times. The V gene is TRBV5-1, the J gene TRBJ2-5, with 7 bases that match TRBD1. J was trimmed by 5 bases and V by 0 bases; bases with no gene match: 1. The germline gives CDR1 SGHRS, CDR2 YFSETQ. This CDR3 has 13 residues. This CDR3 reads CASSLGQGETQYF. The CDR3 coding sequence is TGCGCCAGCAGCTTGGGACAGGGCGAGACCCAGTACTTC.

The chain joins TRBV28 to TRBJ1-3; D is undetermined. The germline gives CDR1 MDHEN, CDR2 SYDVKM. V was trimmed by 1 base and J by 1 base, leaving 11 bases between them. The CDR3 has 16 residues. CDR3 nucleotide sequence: TGTGCCAGCAGTTTATATGGCAGGCATTCTGGAAACACCATATATTTT. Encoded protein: CASSLYGRHSGNTIYF.

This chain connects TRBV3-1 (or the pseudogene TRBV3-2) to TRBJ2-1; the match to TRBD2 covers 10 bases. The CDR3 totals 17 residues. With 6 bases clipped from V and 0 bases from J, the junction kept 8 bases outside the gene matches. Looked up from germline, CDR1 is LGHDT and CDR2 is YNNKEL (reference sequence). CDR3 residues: CASSQLAGQSSYNEQFF. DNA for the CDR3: TGTGCCAGCAGTCAACTAGCGGGACAGAGCTCCTACAATGAGCAGTTCTTC.

CDR3 sequence (DNA): TGTGCCAGCAGTTTAAGTGGTCCAGGGGGACCTAACTATGGCTACACCTTC. It yields the protein CASSLSGPGGPNYGYTF. This chain links TRBV28 with TRBJ1-2; 7 nucleotides match TRBD1. Looked up from germline, CDR1 is MDHEN and CDR2 is SYDVKM. The CDR3 is 17 residues long. V trimming: 2 bases; J trimming: 0 bases; junction bases outside the gene matches: 9.

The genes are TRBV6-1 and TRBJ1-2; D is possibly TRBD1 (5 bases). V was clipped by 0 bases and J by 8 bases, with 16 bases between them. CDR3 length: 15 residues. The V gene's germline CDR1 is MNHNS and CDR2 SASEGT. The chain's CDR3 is CASSEALLPGSGYTF. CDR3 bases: TGTGCCAGCAGTGAAGCGCTTCTGCCAGGGTCGGGCTACACCTTC.

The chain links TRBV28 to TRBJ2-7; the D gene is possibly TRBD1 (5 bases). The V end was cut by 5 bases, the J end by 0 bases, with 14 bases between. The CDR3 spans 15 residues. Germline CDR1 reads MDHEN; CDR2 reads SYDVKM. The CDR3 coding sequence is TGTGCCAGCAGTCCAAGGGGCCTGAGCTCCTACGAGCAGTACTTC. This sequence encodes CASSPRGLSSYEQYF.

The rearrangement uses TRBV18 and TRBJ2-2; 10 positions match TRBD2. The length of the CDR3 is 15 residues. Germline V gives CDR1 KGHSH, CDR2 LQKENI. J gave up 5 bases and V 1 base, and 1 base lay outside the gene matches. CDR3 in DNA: TGTGCCAGCTCACCACAACTAGCGGGAACCGGGGAGCTGTTTTTT. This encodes CASSPQLAGTGELFF.

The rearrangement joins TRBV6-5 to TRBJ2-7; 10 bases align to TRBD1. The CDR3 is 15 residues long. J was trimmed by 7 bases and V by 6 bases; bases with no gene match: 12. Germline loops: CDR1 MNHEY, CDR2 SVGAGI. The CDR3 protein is CASRGGQGRFWEQYF. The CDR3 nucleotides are TGTGCCAGCAGAGGGGGACAGGGGCGGTTTTGGGAGCAGTACTTC.

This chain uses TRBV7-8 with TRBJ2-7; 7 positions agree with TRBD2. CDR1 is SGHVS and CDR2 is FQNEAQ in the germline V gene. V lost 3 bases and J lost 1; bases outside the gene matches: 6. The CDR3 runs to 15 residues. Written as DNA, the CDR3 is TGTGCCAGCAGCTTCGGCGGGGGAGCTTCCTACGAGCAGTACTTC. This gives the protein CASSFGGGASYEQYF.

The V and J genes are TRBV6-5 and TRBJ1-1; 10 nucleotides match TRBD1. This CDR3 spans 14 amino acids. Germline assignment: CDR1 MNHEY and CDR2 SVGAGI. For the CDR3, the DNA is TGTGCAAGCGGTCCGGGACAGGGGTCCACTGAAGCTTTCTTT. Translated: CASGPGQGSTEAFF.

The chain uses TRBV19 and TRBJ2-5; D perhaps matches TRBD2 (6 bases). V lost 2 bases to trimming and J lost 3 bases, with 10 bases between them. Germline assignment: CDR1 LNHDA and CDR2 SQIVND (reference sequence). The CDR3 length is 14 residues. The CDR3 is CASSITGREETQYF. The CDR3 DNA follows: TGTGCCAGTAGTATAACCGGGAGAGAAGAGACCCAGTACTTC.

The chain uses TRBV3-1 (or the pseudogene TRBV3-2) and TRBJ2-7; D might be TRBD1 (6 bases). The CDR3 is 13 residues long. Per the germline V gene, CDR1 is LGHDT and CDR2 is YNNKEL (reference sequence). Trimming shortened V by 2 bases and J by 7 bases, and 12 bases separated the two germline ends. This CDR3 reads CASSQFSTGEQYF. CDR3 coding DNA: TGTGCCAGCAGCCAATTCTCAACAGGGGAGCAGTACTTC.

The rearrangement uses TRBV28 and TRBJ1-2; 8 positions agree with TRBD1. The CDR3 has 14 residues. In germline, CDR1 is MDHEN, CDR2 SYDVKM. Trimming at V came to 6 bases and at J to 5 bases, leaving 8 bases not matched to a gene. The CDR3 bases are TGTGCCAGCAGCGAAACAGGGGGGGCATATGGCTACACCTTC. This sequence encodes CASSETGGAYGYTF.